These T cell receptor beta chains were read from a single sample in a study of blood T cells in healthy people across ages. TCRdb called the 5' RACE reads again in MiXCR, with one record for every CDR3 protein. The table lists 1.5 million to 2 million distinct CDR3 sequences, 28% of them singletons, with 6.5% to 8.5% in the top ten. The specimen was blood. These TCRs come from a woman aged 30 to 39 in good health. CDR3s include the opening cysteine and the closing phenylalanine or tryptophan. Size tells how often a clone was seen (once, few, many) or the class of an expanded clone, and some rows leave it out.

V	size	J	CDR3
TRBV3-1	many	TRBJ1-2	CASSQQVGYGYTF
TRBV10-3	few	TRBJ2-3	CAITPSGNTDTQYF
TRBV27	few	TRBJ1-2	CASSKTGQFYGYTF
TRBV5-1	-	TRBJ1-6	CASSLDKGAASPLHF
TRBV5-1	many	TRBJ2-6	CASSGGTRANVLTF
TRBV21-1	-	TRBJ2-5	CASTHPSGPQETQYF
TRBV27	-	TRBJ2-6	CASSLRWTGTPGANVLTF
TRBV3-1	few	TRBJ2-1	CASSQRLAGDSEQFF
TRBV12-3/TRBV12-4	-	TRBJ2-3	CASSFSGPSDTQYF
TRBV5-1	-	TRBJ2-2	CASSPTAAYTGELFF
TRBV13	few	TRBJ2-6	CASSFFSGGAMRTGANVLTF
TRBV20-1	few	TRBJ2-5	CSAFPGQGYNEQYF
TRBV5-1	-	TRBJ2-3	CASSLAGARPDTQYF
TRBV12-3/TRBV12-4	many	TRBJ2-1	CASSLAGGLNEQFF
TRBV20-1	-	TRBJ2-5	CSASTGGAGTQYF
TRBV20-1	-	TRBJ2-6	CSASPRVVGANVLTF
TRBV11-2	few	TRBJ2-1	CASSLDGQQFF
TRBV7-9	few	TRBJ1-5	CASSLSSQPQHF
TRBV4-1	-	TRBJ2-6	CALPKLPGFGGANVLTF
TRBV9	many	TRBJ1-6	CASSVEQENSPLHF
TRBV7-2	-	TRBJ2-3	CASSLMVSGGAYTDTQYF
TRBV21-1	few	TRBJ2-7	CASIHQGPSSYEQYF
TRBV2	-	TRBJ2-3	CASKETGLSVEDTQYF
TRBV29-1	-	TRBJ1-1	CSVDRKDRPNTEAFF
TRBV5-1	-	TRBJ1-1	CASSFRDRGVSGNTEAFF
TRBV11-2	-	TRBJ2-1	CASSPESGTTSYNEQFF
TRBV6-2/TRBV6-3	-	TRBJ2-5	CASRSTGSSETQYF
TRBV6-2/TRBV6-3	many	TRBJ2-7	CASSPSGRRYEQYF
TRBV28	-	TRBJ2-7	CAGSPPAGMSAYEQYF
TRBV5-8	-	TRBJ1-5	CASSDNRGTDNQPQHF
TRBV14	-	TRBJ1-2	CTSSQGGQIYGYTF
TRBV12-3/TRBV12-4	few	TRBJ1-1	CASKKTMNTEAFF
TRBV7-3	-	TRBJ1-2	CASSSLAGTGSGYTF
TRBV5-1	-	TRBJ1-1	CASSGQGRMNTEAFF
TRBV15	-	TRBJ1-3	CATSRAGSGNTIYF
TRBV10-3	-	TRBJ2-7	CAIRSGLADYEQYF
TRBV5-1	-	TRBJ2-2	CASTRPGQGPTGELFF
TRBV5-1	-	TRBJ1-1	CASSPWGETEAFF
TRBV7-7	-	TRBJ1-1	CASTMGNANTEAFF
TRBV28	few	TRBJ1-2	CASGQQPHGYTF
TRBV6-2/TRBV6-3	few	TRBJ2-3	CASRVPSTDTQYF
TRBV12-3/TRBV12-4	many	TRBJ2-7	CASGRLAGGPYEQYF
TRBV12-3/TRBV12-4	few	TRBJ2-1	CASSLGRESQFF
TRBV12-3/TRBV12-4	-	TRBJ2-1	CASSPTGGESYNEQFF
TRBV11-2	many	TRBJ2-3	CASSLTSDTQYF
TRBV15	-	-	CATSGPGDNNGEQYF
TRBV2	-	TRBJ2-6	CASRARLSGANVLTF
TRBV21-1	once	TRBJ2-2	CASRWRNGTKNNTGELFF
TRBV7-2	few	TRBJ2-3	CASSLAARGVTDTQYF
TRBV7-9	-	TRBJ2-7	CTSGAGLFSYEQYF
TRBV6-1	many	TRBJ2-7	CASSGARGHSYEQYF
TRBV7-2	-	TRBJ2-1	CASSTPGAGGSSSSYNEQFF
TRBV7-9	-	TRBJ2-2	CASSFPREELNTGELFF
TRBV6-5	-	TRBJ1-2	CASSYSLRGGGYTF